This T cell receptor (beta chain) stems from a study of cytomegalovirus exposure and HLA in healthy donors. Although they were nominally healthy when sampled, donors likely had unrecorded immune exposures. This PCR relied on a set of 60 Vbeta primers and 13 Jbeta primers. TCRdb's table, derived via immunoSEQ multiplex PCR, lists solely in-frame clones and lacks some. The top ten clones hold roughly 7.1% of a sample with some 150,000 clones, around 79% of them seen once. The germline V gene has CDR1 LNHDA and CDR2 SQIVND (reference sequence). V lost 5 bases to trimming and J lost 2 bases; unmatched junction nucleotides: 10. CDR3 length: 18 amino acids. About this clone: Its antigen is not identified.

Overall study findings and caveats: Later findings reportedly placed an Asian-associated ancestry cluster below the approximately 670-donor mean for N-insertions.

This sequence was found in a man aged 25 to 40 in good health and CMV-seropositive. Sequenced: PBMCs. This rearrangement joins TRBV19 to TRBJ2-5, with TRBD2 identical over 14 bases. The CDR3 is CASSPGTSGGVLQETQYF. The CDR3 DNA reads as TGTGCCAGTAGTCCAGGGACTAGCGGGGGTGTCCTTCAAGAGACCCAGTACTTC.